The next 21 T cell receptor beta chains were all read from a single sample in a study of blood T cells in healthy people across ages. For the second PCR, which ran for roughly 6 to 12 cycles, a sample-barcoded 5' primer and a J-beta primer mix were used. TCRdb passed the 5' RACE reads through MiXCR, listing each CDR3 protein once. The table records about 650,000 distinct CDR3 sequences, about a third of them present only once. The sample comprised blood. The origin of the receptors is a woman of 80 years or more in good health.

As concerns this clonotype: A much more abundant neighbour one base away suggests this may be a read error. CDR3 DNA: TGTGCCAGCAGCGCCTCGGGGAGGACCCAATTCACAGATACGCAGTATTTT. Residues: CASSASGRTQFTDTQYF. The chain uses TRBV6-1 and TRBJ2-3, with a weak D call TRBD2 (6 bases). Germline CDR1 and CDR2: MNHNS and SASEGT. V lost 6 bases, J lost 2 bases, and 21 bases lay in between. CDR3 length equals 17 residues.

V usage is TRBV7-9 and J usage is TRBJ2-1; D is perhaps TRBD1 (5 bases). V was shortened by 4 bases and J by 2 bases, with 21 bases between the two germline ends. Germline V gene sequence: CDR1 SEHNR, CDR2 FQNEAQ (reference sequence). This CDR3 is built from 18 residues. CDR3 nucleotide sequence: TGTGCCAGCAGCTCACGGCTCGGTGACAGCCCTACCTACAATGAGCAGTTCTTC. Its translation: CASSSRLGDSPTYNEQFF.

This clonotype was counted many times. The V call is TRBV27, the J call TRBJ2-1; the D is unclear. The CDR3 totals 15 residues. V lost 4 bases and J 5 bases, leaving 15 bases between the germline ends. The germline V gene has CDR1 MNHEY and CDR2 SMNVEV (reference sequence). CDR3 sequence: CASSSPPTPHNEQFF. The CDR3 bases are TGTGCCAGCAGTTCACCCCCGACGCCCCACAATGAGCAGTTCTTC.

The chain has TRBV20-1 and TRBJ1-2; the match to TRBD1 covers 9 bases. V shed 3 bases, J shed 8 bases, and the junction held 13 bases outside the gene matches. Germline-derived CDR1 and CDR2 are DFQATT and SNEGSKA (reference sequence). This CDR3 has 15 amino acids. The CDR3 spells CSASRTQGQGEGYTF. CDR3 bases: TGCAGTGCTAGTCGCACTCAGGGACAGGGAGAGGGCTACACCTTC.

The V call is TRBV7-3, the J call TRBJ2-1; 9 nucleotides agree with TRBD2. This CDR3 region has 15 residues. The V and J ends lost 7 bases and 8 bases, in that order; junction bases with no gene match: 12. CDR1 and CDR2 (germline): SGHTA, FQGTGA. The CDR3: CASNIKGLASDEQFF. As DNA, the CDR3 is TGTGCCAGCAACATTAAGGGACTAGCCTCCGATGAGCAGTTCTTC.

This clonotype was seen ten or more times. This chain links TRBV4-3 with TRBJ2-3; 7 bases match TRBD2. V was pared by 1 base and J by 2 bases, with 3 bases of the junction left unmatched. The CDR3 totals 15 residues. Germline-derived CDR1 and CDR2 are LGHNA and YSLEER. The CDR3, as DNA: TGCGCCAGCAGCCAAGGGGAGGGGATCACAGATACGCAGTATTTT. Protein: CASSQGEGITDTQYF.

This clonotype was observed many times. The J gene is TRBJ2-1, the V gene TRBV27; 15 bases are shared with TRBD2. J lost 8 bases, V lost 7 bases, and 6 bases had no gene match. Germline CDR1 MNHEY, CDR2 SMNVEV (reference sequence). CDR3 size: 15 residues. CDR3 bases: TGTGCCAGCAAAGGACTAGCGGGGGGGAGGGATGAGCAGTTCTTC. This encodes CASKGLAGGRDEQFF.

This clonotype was observed at least ten times. In DNA form, the CDR3 reads TGTGCCAGCAGTTCCCGACTAGCGGGGGGAAAGACCCAGTACTTC. This sequence encodes CASSSRLAGGKTQYF. J is TRBJ2-5 and V is TRBV27; 13 bases are shared with TRBD2. The CDR3 consists of 15 residues. Germline CDR1 MNHEY, CDR2 SMNVEV (reference sequence). Unmatched junction bases numbered 5, after V lost 4 bases and J lost 6 bases.

This clonotype has a count of ten or more. This sequence joins TRBV15 and TRBJ2-3, with TRBD1 identical over 7 bases. The CDR3 is 15 amino acids. The V and J ends lost 6 bases and 4 bases, in that order; junction bases with no gene match: 10. Looked up from germline, CDR1 is LNHNV and CDR2 is YYDKDF (reference sequence). In DNA, the CDR3 is TGTGCCACCAGACCGGGGACAGTTAGATCAGATACGCAGTATTTT. Translating gives CATRPGTVRSDTQYF.

This clonotype was counted once. This sequence joins TRBV12-3 or TRBV12-4 and TRBJ1-5; 10 nucleotides agree with TRBD1. The V gene end was trimmed by 7 bases and the J gene end by 2 bases; junction bases not matched to a gene: 8. The CDR3 has 16 amino acids. CDR3: CASTPPGTGGNQPQHF. CDR3 sequence (DNA): TGTGCCAGCACCCCGCCCGGGACAGGGGGCAATCAGCCCCAGCATTTT.

On this clonotype itself: One end of the junction varies from germline; a read error may be responsible. The chain carries TRBV7-2 and TRBJ1-1; D remains unclear. The CDR3 spans 17 residues. The germline CDR1 and CDR2 sequences are SGHTA and FQGNSA. The CDR3: CASSLEYRWRLNTGAFF. In DNA, the CDR3 is TGTGCCAGCAGCTTAGAGTATAGGTGGCGGTTGAACACTGGAGCTTTCTTT.

This chain joins TRBV6-2 or TRBV6-3 and TRBJ1-1; a possible D gene is TRBD1 (6 bases). Germline CDR1 is MNHEY and CDR2 is SVGEGT. V lost 4 bases to trimming and J lost 1 base, with 16 bases between them. CDR3 length equals 16 residues. Here the CDR3 reads CASSLGASAKNTEAFF. The CDR3, as DNA: TGTGCCAGCAGTTTGGGGGCCTCCGCTAAGAACACTGAAGCTTTCTTT.

This sequence joins TRBV11-2 and TRBJ2-3; TRBD1 aligns across 7 bases. The CDR3 covers 15 residues. With 3 bases clipped from V and 3 bases from J, the junction kept 6 bases outside the gene matches. Germline CDR1 reads SGHAT; CDR2 reads FQNNGV. CDR3 region: CASSLTGRTTDTQYF. For the CDR3, the DNA is TGTGCCAGCAGCTTGACAGGGCGGACGACAGATACGCAGTATTTT.

With respect to this clonotype: Just one base apart from a much larger clone, this may be a read error. The chain recombines TRBV5-1 with TRBJ2-5; TRBD2 agrees at 12 bases. CDR1 SGHRS and CDR2 YFSETQ come from the germline V gene. There are 15 residues in the CDR3. V was pared by 6 bases and J by 11 bases, with 14 bases of the junction left unmatched. DNA of the CDR3: TGCGCCAGCAAGTCTTCTAGCGGGGGGGGCAATGAGCAGTACTTC. This encodes CASKSSSGGGNEQYF.

This clonotype has only a few counts. A much larger clone is a single base away; this may be a read error. J is TRBJ2-5 and V is TRBV24-1, with 8 bases matching TRBD1. J was trimmed by 11 bases and V by 5 bases; bases with no gene match: 18. CDR3 length: 16 amino acids. Germline lookup yields CDR1 KGHDR and CDR2 SFDVKD. DNA of the CDR3: TGTGCCACCAGTGGCAGACATGACAGGGGCTCCCATGAGCAGTACTTC. Protein sequence: CATSGRHDRGSHEQYF.

This sequence joins TRBV6-5 and TRBJ2-7, with 9 bases lining up with TRBD2. Germline loops: CDR1 MNHEY, CDR2 SVGAGI. This CDR3 contains 17 residues. Trimming took 2 bases from V and 2 from J; bases not matched to a gene: 10. This CDR3 reads CASSYTRASGTPYEQYF. In DNA form, the CDR3 reads TGTGCCAGCAGTTACACTCGGGCTAGCGGGACCCCCTACGAGCAGTACTTC.

This chain uses TRBV20-1 with TRBJ2-5, with TRBD1 matching over 7 bases. The DNA end favors TRBJ2-7, so the J call may be wrong. The CDR3 is 15 amino acids. The germline gives CDR1 DFQATT, CDR2 SNEGSKA (reference sequence). The CDR3 protein is CSAPVRGPASYEQYF. The CDR3 nucleotides read TGCAGTGCTCCGGTGAGGGGGCCTGCCAGCTACGAGCAGTACTTC.

The chain uses TRBV12-3 or TRBV12-4 and TRBJ2-7; 9 nucleotides agree with TRBD2. V gave up 1 base and J gave up 2 bases; unmatched junction bases: 12. This CDR3 is built from 18 residues. The CDR3 bases are TGTGCCAGCAGTTTAGGAGGGTTAGCGGGAGCGAGAGCCTACGAGCAGTACTTC. Amino acids: CASSLGGLAGARAYEQYF.

This clonotype was counted only a few times. The chain links TRBV10-3 to TRBJ2-2, with 13 bases matching TRBD2. The CDR3 has 16 amino acids. Trimming cost V 10 bases and J 7 bases; bases outside gene matches: 12. The V gene's germline CDR1 is ENHRY and CDR2 SYGVKD. The CDR3 loop reads CATGLAGLELGGELFF. CDR3 bases: TGTGCCACGGGACTAGCGGGACTGGAACTAGGCGGGGAGCTGTTTTTT.

The genes are TRBV5-1 and TRBJ2-1, with D perhaps TRBD1 or TRBD2 (5 bases each). The CDR3 has 14 amino acids. The germline V gene encodes CDR1 SGHRS and CDR2 YFSETQ. Trimming stripped 4 bases from V and 10 bases from J, with 18 bases between. This chain's CDR3 is CASSPELNRGEQFF. DNA for the CDR3: TGCGCCAGCAGCCCCGAGCTTAATCGGGGCGAGCAGTTCTTC.

This clonotype was detected many times. V and J are TRBV20-1 and TRBJ2-7; TRBD1 aligns across 9 bases. V was clipped by 6 bases and J by 4 bases; unmatched bases: 10. The CDR3 consists of 14 residues. Per germline, CDR1 DFQATT and CDR2 SNEGSKA (reference sequence). The CDR3 loop is CSAGTGTGRYEQYF. The CDR3 nucleotides are TGCAGTGCAGGTACCGGGACAGGGAGGTACGAGCAGTACTTC.